The clone carrying this TCR beta chain was picked up many times. Germline loops: CDR1 MNHEY, CDR2 SVGAGI. Trimming took 8 bases from V and 3 from J, leaving 13 bases between them. The CDR3 contains 13 residues. This sample is part of a study of tumor and adjacent non-tumor tissue in lung cancer. Three rounds of nested PCR, following a modified ARM-PCR protocol, produced the TCRbeta library. MiXCR was run by TCRdb on the multiplex PCR reads, yielding one entry per CDR3 protein. The sample lists more than 85,000 distinct CDR3 sequences, more than 55% seen once, with about 19% in the top ten. The template was RNA from unsorted bulk tissue. The normal lung tissue was taken more than 3 cm from the tumor edge.

The specimen was distant non-tumor lung tissue. This TCR derives from a man under 40 with non-small cell lung cancer. The J gene is TRBJ1-1, the V gene TRBV6-5; D is undetermined. The CDR3 nucleotides read TGTGCCAGCCTATTGGACGGGGACACTGAAGCTTTCTTT. Residues: CASLLDGDTEAFF.